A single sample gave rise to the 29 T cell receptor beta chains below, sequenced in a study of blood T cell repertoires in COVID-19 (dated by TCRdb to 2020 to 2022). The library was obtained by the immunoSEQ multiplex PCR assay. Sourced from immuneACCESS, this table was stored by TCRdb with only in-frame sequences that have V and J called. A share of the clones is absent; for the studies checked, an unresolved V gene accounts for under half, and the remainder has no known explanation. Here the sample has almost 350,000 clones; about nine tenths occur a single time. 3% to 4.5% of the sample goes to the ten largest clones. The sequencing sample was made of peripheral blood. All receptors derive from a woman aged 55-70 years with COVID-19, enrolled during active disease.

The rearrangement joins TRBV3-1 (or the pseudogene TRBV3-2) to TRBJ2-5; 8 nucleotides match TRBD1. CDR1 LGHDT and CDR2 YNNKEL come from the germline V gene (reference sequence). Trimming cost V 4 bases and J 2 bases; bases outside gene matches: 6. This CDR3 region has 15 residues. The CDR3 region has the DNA TGTGCCAGCAGCCTGTTGCGGACAGGGCAAGAGACCCAGTACTTC. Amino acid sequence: CASSLLRTGQETQYF.

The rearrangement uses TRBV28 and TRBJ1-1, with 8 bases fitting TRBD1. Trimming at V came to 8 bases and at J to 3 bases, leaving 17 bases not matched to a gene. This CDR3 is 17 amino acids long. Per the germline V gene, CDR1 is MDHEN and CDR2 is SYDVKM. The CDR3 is CASPSPAGGLLDTEAFF. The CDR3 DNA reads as TGTGCCAGCCCCAGCCCCGCAGGGGGCTTGTTGGACACTGAAGCTTTCTTT. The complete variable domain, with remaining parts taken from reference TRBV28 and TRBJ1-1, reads DVKVTQSSRYLVKRTGEKVFLECVQDMDHENMFWYRQDPGLGLRLIYFSYDVKMKEKGDIPEGYSVSREKKERFSLILESASTNQTSMYLCASPSPAGGLLDTEAFFGQGTRLTVV.

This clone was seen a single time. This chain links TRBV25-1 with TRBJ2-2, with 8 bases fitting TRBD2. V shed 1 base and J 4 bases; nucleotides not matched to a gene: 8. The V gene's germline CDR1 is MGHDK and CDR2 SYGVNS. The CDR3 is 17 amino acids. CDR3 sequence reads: CASSESLLAGITGELFF. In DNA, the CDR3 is TGTGCCAGCAGTGAATCATTATTAGCGGGGATCACCGGGGAGCTGTTTTTT.

The CDR3 bases are TGTGCCAGCAGCGCCGGAGGGGGGGCCGCGTACAATGAGCAGTTCTTC. Amino acids: CASSAGGGAAYNEQFF. This chain uses TRBV9 with TRBJ2-1, with a weak D call TRBD2 (7 bases). This CDR3 comprises 16 residues. CDR1 and CDR2 from the germline V gene are SGDLS and YYNGEE. Trimming left V 3 bases short and J 4 bases short, with 17 bases between.

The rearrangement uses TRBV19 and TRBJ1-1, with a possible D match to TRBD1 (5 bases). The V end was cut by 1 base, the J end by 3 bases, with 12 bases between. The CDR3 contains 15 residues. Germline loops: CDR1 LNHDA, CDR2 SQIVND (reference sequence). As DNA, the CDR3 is TGTGCCAGTAGTATAGGTAGAGGAGGGGACACTGAAGCTTTCTTT. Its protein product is CASSIGRGGDTEAFF.

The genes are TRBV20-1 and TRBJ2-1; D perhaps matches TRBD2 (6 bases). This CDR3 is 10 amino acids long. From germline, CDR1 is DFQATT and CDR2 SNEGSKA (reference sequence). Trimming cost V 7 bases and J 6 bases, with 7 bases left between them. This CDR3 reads CSVGGNEQFF. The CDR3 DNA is TGCAGTGTCGGGGGCAATGAGCAGTTCTTC.

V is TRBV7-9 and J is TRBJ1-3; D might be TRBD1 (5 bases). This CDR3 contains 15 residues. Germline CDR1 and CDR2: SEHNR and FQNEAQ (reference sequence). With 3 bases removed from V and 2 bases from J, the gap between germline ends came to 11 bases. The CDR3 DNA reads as TGTGCCAGCAGCTTGGGGCAGGGCACTGGAAACACCATATATTTT. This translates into CASSLGQGTGNTIYF.

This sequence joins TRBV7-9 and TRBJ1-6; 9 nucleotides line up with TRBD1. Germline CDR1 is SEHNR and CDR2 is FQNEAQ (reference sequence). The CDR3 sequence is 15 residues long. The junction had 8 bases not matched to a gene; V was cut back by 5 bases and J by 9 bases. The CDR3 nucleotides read TGTGCCAGCAGCCCCCGGGACAGGGAATTTTCACCCCTCCACTTT. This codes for CASSPRDREFSPLHF. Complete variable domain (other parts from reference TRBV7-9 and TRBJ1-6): DTGVSQNPRHKITKRGQNVTFRCDPISEHNRLYWYRQTLGQGPEFLTYFQNEAQLEKSRLLSDRFSAERPKGSFSTLEIQRTEQGDSAMYLCASSPRDREFSPLHFGNGTRLTVT.

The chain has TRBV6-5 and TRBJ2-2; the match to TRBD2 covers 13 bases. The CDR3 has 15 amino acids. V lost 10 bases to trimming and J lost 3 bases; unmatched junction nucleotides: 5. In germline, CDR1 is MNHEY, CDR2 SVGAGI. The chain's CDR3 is CATRLAGGYTGELFF. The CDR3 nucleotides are TGTGCCACCCGACTAGCGGGGGGCTACACCGGGGAGCTGTTTTTT.

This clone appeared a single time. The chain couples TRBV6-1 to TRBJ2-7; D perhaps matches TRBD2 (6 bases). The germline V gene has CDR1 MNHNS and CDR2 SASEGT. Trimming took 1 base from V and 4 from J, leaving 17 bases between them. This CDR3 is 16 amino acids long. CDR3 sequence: CASSEGLVGGIYEQYF. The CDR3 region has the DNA TGTGCCAGCAGTGAAGGACTAGTTGGAGGGATTTACGAGCAGTACTTC.

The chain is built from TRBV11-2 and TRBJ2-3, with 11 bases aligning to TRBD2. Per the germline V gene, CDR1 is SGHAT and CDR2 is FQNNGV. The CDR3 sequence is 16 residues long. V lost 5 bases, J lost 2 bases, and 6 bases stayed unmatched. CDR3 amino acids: CASSPRLAGLTDTQYF. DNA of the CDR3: TGTGCCAGCAGCCCCCGACTAGCGGGGCTCACAGATACGCAGTATTTT.

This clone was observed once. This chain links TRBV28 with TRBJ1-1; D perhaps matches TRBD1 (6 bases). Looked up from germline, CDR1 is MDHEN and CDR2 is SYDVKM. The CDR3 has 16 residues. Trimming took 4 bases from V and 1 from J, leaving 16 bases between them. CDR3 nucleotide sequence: TGTGCCAGCAGTTCCCCCCTGGGCAGGGGGAACACTGAAGCTTTCTTT. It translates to CASSSPLGRGNTEAFF.

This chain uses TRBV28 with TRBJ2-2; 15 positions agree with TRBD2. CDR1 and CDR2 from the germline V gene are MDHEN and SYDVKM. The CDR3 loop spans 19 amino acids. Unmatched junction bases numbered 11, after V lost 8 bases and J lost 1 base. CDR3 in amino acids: CASQHPVGLAGGNTGELFF. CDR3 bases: TGTGCCAGCCAACACCCAGTGGGACTAGCGGGGGGGAACACCGGGGAGCTGTTTTTT.

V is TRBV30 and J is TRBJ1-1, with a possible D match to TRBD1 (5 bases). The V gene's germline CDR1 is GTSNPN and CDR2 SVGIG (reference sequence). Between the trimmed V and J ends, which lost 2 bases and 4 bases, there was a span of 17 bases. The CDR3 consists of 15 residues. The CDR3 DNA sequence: TGTGCCTGGAGTCTTGACCTAGGCGGGACCACTGAAGCTTTCTTT. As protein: CAWSLDLGGTTEAFF.

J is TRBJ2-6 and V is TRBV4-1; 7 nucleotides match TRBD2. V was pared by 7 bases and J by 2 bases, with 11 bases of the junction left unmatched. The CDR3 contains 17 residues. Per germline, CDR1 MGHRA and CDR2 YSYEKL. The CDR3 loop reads CASKQMGGSTGANVLTF. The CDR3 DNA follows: TGCGCCAGCAAACAGATGGGGGGGAGTACTGGGGCCAACGTCCTGACTTTC.

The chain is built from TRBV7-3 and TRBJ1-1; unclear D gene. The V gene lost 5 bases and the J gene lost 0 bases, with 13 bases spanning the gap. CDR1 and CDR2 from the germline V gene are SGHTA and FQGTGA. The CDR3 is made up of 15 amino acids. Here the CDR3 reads CASSPIRSLNTEAFF. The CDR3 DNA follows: TGTGCCAGCAGCCCGATCAGATCTTTGAACACTGAAGCTTTCTTT. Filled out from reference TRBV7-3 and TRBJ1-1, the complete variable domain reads GAGVSQTPSNKVTEKGKYVELRCDPISGHTALYWYRQSLGQGPEFLIYFQGTGAADDSGLPNDRFFAVRPEGSVSTLKIQRTERGDSAVYLCASSPIRSLNTEAFFGQGTRLTVV.

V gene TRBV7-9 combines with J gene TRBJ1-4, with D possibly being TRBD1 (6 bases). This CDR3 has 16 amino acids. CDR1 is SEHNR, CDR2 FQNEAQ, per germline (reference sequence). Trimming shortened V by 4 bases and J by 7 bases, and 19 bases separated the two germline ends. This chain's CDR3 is CASSSPRGAGSEKLFF. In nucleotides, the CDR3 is TGTGCCAGCAGCTCTCCGCGGGGGGCTGGTTCTGAAAAACTGTTTTTT.

The DNA of the CDR3 is TGTGCCAGCAGCTTAACCAGGTCGGGGGATTACAATGAGCAGTTCTTC. Translating gives CASSLTRSGDYNEQFF. The chain couples TRBV7-6 to TRBJ2-1, with a possible D match to TRBD2 (6 bases). Trimming left V 2 bases short and J 4 bases short, with 15 bases between. This CDR3 has 16 residues. CDR1 and CDR2 (germline): SGHVS, FNYEAQ.

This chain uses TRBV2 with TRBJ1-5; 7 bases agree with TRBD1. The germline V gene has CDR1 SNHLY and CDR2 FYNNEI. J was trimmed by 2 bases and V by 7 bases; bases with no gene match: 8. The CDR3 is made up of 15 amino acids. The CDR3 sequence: CASKRRGGGNQPQHF. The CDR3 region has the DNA TGTGCCAGCAAAAGGCGAGGGGGCGGCAATCAGCCCCAGCATTTT.

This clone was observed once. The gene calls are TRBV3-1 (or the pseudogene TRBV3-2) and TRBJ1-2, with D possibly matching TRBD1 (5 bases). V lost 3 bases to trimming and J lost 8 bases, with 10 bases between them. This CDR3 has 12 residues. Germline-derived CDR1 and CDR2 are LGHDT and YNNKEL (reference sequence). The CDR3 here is CASSQGQEGYTF. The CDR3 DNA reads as TGTGCCAGCAGCCAGGGGCAGGAGGGCTACACCTTC.

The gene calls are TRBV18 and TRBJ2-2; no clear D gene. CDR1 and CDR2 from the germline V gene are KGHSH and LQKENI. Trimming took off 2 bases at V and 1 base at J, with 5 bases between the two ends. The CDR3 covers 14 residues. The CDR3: CASSPRQNTGELFF. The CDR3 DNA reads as TGTGCCAGCTCACCAAGACAGAACACCGGGGAGCTGTTTTTT.

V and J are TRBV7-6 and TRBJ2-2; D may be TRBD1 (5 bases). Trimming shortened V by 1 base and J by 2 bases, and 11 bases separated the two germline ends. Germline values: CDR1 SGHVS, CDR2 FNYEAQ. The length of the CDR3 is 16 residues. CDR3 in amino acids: CASSLETRANTGELFF. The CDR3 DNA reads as TGTGCCAGCAGCTTAGAGACCAGGGCTAACACCGGGGAGCTGTTTTTT.

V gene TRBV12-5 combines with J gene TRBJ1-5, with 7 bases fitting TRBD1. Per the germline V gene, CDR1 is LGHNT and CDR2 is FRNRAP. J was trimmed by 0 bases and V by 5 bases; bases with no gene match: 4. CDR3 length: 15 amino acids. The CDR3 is CASGMGQSSNQPQHF. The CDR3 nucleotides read TGTGCTAGTGGTATGGGACAGTCTAGCAATCAGCCCCAGCATTTT.

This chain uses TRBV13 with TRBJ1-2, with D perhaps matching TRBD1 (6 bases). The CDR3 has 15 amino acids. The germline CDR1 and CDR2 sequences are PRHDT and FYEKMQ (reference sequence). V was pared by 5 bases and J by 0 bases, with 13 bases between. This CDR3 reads CASSRVTGTNYGYTF. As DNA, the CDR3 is TGTGCCAGCAGCCGCGTGACAGGAACTAACTATGGCTACACCTTC.

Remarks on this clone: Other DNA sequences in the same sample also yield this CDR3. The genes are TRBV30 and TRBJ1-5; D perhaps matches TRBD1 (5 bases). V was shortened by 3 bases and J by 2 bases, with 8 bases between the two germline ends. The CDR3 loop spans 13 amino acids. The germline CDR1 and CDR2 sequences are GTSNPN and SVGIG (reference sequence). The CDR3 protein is CAWSRVGNQPQHF. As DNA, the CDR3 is TGTGCCTGGAGCAGGGTTGGCAATCAGCCCCAGCATTTT.

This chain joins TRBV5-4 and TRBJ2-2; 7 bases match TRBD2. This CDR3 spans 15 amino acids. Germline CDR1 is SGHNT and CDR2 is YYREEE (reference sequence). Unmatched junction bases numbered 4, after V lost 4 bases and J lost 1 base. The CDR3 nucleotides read TGTGCCAGCAGCCGGGACTACGGGAACACCGGGGAGCTGTTTTTT. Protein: CASSRDYGNTGELFF.

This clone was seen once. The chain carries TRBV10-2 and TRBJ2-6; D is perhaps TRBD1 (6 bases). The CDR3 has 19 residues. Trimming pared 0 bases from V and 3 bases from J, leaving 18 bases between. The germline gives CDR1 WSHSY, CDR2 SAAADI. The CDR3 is CASSESTFGGAYGANVLTF. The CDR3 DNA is TGCGCCAGCAGTGAGTCGACTTTTGGGGGCGCGTATGGGGCCAACGTCCTGACTTTC.

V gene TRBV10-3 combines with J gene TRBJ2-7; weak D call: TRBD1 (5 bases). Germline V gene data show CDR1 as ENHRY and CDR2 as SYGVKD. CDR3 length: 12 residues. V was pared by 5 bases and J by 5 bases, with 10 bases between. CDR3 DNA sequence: TGTGCCATCAGTACGACAGCGCACGAGCAGTACTTC. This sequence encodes CAISTTAHEQYF.

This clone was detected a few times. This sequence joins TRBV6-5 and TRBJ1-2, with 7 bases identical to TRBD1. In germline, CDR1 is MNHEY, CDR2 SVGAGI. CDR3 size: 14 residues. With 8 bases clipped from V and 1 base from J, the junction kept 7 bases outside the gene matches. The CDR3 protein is CASRQGDFNYGYTF. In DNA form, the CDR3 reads TGTGCCAGCCGTCAGGGGGACTTTAACTATGGCTACACCTTC.